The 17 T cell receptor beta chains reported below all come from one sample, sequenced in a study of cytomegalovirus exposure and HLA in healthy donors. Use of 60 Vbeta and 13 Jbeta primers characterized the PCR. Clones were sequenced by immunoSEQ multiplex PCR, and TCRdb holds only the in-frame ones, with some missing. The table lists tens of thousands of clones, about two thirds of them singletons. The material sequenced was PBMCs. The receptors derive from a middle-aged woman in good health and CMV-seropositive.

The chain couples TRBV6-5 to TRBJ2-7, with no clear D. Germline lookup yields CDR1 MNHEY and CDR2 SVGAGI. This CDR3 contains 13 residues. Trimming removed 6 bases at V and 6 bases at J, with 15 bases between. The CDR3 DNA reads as TGTGCCAGCAGCACCCCTAATGTCGCCGAGCAGTACTTC. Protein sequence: CASSTPNVAEQYF.

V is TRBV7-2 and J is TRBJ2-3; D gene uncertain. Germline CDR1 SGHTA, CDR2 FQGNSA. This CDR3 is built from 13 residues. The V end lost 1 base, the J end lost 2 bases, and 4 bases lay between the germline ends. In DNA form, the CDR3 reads TGTGCCAGCAGCTTAGACTTCACAGATACGCAGTATTTT. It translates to CASSLDFTDTQYF.

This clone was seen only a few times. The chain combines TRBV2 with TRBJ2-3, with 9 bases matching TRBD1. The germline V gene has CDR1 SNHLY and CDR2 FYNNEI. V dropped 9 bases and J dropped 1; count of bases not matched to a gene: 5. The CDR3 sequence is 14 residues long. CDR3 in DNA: TGTGCCAGTACCCGGGACAGGGGCACAGATACGCAGTATTTT. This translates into CASTRDRGTDTQYF.

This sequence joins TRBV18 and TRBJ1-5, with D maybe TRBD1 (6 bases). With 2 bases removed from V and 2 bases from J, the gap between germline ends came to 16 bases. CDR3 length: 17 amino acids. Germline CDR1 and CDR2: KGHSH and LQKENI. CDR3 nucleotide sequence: TGTGCCAGCTCACCAAGGGGATCTTCAGGGGGCAATCAGCCCCAGCATTTT. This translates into CASSPRGSSGGNQPQHF.

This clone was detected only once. CDR3 coding DNA: TGTGCCAGCAGACGAGCGGGGGACACAGATACGCAGTATTTT. The encoded protein is CASRRAGDTDTQYF. The rearrangement uses TRBV6-5 and TRBJ2-3; 8 nucleotides align to TRBD2. The V gene's germline CDR1 is MNHEY and CDR2 SVGAGI. Trimming took 6 bases from V and 2 from J; bases not matched to a gene: 4. This CDR3 is built from 14 residues.

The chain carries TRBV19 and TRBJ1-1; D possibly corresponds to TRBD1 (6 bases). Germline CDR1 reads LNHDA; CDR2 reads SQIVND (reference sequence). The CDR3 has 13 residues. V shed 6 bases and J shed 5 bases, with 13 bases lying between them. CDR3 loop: CASRGAGVTEAFF. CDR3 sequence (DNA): TGTGCCAGTAGGGGGGCAGGGGTGACTGAAGCTTTCTTT.

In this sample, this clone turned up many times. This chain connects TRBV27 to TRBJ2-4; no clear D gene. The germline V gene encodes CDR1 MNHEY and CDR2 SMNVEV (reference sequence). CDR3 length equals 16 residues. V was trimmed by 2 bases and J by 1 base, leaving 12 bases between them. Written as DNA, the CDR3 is TGTGCCAGCAGTTTAGGGCACCCGGCGGCCAAAAACATTCAGTACTTC. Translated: CASSLGHPAAKNIQYF.

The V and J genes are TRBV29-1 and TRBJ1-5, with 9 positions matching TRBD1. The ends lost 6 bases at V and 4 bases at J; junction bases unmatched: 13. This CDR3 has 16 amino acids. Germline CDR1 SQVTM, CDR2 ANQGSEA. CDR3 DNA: TGCAGCGTAACCGAGAGGGGGACAGGGTCGAATCAGCCCCAGCATTTT. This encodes CSVTERGTGSNQPQHF.

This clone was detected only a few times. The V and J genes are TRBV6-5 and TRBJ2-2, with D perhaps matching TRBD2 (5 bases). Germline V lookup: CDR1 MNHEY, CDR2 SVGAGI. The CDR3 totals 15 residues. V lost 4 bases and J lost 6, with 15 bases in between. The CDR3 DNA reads TGTGCCAGCAGTTCACAAGCGTTGAGGGCCGGGGAGCTGTTTTTT. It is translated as CASSSQALRAGELFF.

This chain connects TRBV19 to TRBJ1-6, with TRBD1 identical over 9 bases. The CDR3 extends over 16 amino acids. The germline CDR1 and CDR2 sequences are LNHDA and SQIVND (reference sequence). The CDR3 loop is CGLLDRGSSYNSPLHF. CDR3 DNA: TGTGGACTCCTGGACAGGGGAAGCTCCTATAATTCACCCCTCCACTTT.

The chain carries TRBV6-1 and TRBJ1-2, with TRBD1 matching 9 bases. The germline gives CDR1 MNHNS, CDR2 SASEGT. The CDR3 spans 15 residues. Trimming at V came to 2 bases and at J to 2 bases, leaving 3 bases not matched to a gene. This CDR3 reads CASSESGTGNYGYTF. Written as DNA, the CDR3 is TGTGCCAGCAGTGAATCCGGGACAGGGAACTATGGCTACACCTTC.

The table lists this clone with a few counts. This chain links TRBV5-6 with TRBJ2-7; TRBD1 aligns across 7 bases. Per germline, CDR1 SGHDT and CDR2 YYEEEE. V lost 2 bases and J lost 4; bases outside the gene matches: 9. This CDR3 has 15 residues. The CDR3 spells CASSLGQGDWYEQYF. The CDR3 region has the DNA TGTGCCAGCAGCTTAGGGCAGGGGGATTGGTACGAGCAGTACTTC.

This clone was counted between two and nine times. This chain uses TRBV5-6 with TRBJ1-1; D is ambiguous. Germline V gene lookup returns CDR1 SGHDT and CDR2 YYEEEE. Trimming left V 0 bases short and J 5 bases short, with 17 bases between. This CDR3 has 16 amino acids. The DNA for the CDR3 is TGTGCCAGCAGCTTGGGGGGAGGGTCTTTGGGGACTGAAGCTTTCTTT. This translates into CASSLGGGSLGTEAFF.

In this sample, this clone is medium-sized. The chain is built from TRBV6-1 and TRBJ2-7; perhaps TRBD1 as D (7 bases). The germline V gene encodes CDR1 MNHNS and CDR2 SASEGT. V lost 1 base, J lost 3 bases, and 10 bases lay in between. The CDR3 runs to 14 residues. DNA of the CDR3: TGTGCCAGCAGTGAAGGGGGGGACAGCTACGAGCAGTACTTC. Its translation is CASSEGGDSYEQYF.

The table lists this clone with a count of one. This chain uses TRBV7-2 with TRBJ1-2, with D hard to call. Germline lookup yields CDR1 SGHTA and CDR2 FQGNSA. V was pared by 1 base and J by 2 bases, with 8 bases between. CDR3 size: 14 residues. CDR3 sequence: CASSLDTKNYGYTF. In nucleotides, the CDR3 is TGTGCCAGCAGCTTAGACACAAAAAACTATGGCTACACCTTC.

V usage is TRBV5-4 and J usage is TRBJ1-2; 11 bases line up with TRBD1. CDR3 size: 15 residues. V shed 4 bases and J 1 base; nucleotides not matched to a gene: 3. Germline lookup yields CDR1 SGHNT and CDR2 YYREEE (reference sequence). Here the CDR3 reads CASSLGTGGNYGYTF. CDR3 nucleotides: TGTGCCAGCAGCCTCGGGACAGGGGGTAACTATGGCTACACCTTC.

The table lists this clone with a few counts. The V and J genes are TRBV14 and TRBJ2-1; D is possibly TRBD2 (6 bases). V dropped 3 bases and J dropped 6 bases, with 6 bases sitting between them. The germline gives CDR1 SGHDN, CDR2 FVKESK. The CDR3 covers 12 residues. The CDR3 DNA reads TGTGCCAGCAGCCACGGGGGCAATGAGCAGTTCTTC. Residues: CASSHGGNEQFF.